Below, 14 T cell receptor beta chains from the same sample are listed, as sequenced in a study of CD8+ T cells in alopecia areata. The authors extracted RNA and reverse transcribed it into cDNA as the sequencing template. The table came from immunoSEQ multiplex PCR; TCRdb's copy has only in-frame clones and leaves some out. The sample gives about 200,000 clones, less than 65% of which show up once; approximately 1% is in the top ten. This sample's treatment: oral pan-JAK inhibitor, 5-10 mg twice daily. The sample was CD4+ T cells sorted from blood, taken at week 24, from a patient treated with tofacitinib. These receptors were collected from a human donor with alopecia areata.

The CDR3 DNA is TGCAGCGTCGGGCTCGGGACAAAGAGCTCCTACGAGCAGTACTTC. Amino acid sequence: CSVGLGTKSSYEQYF. J is TRBJ2-7 and V is TRBV29-1, with D tentatively TRBD1 (6 bases). With 6 bases removed from V and 0 bases from J, the gap between germline ends came to 18 bases. Germline V gene lookup returns CDR1 SQVTM and CDR2 ANQGSEA. CDR3 length: 15 amino acids.

There are a few counts of this clone. The chain's CDR3 is CASRPQVDTQYF. The CDR3 region has the DNA TGTGCCAGCAGGCCACAGGTGGATACGCAGTATTTT. The chain couples TRBV2 to TRBJ2-3, with a tentative D call TRBD1 (5 bases). Trimming left V 6 bases short and J 6 bases short, with 10 bases between. Per germline, CDR1 SNHLY and CDR2 FYNNEI. This CDR3 region has 12 residues.

V gene TRBV7-8 combines with J gene TRBJ1-2; no clear D. Germline V CDR1 and CDR2: SGHVS, FQNEAQ. The CDR3 totals 12 residues. V dropped 2 bases and J dropped 4 bases, with 5 bases sitting between them. The CDR3 bases are TGTGCCAGCAGCTTATATAGCTATGGCTACACCTTC. Amino acids: CASSLYSYGYTF.

The genes are TRBV7-2 and TRBJ1-5, with D tentatively TRBD1 (6 bases). V lost 5 bases and J lost 9, with 17 bases in between. The CDR3 consists of 14 residues. CDR1 is SGHTA and CDR2 is FQGNSA in the germline V gene. The CDR3 DNA follows: TGTGCCAGCAGCGGGGGGCAGGGACATATGCCCCAGCATTTT. Protein product: CASSGGQGHMPQHF.

A note on this clone: The identical CDR3 is also encoded by other nucleotide sequences in the sample. As DNA, the CDR3 is TGTGCCTGGAATAGGGATAATTCACCCCTCCACTTT. Its translation is CAWNRDNSPLHF. The chain links TRBV30 to TRBJ1-6; D is undetermined. Germline CDR1 is GTSNPN and CDR2 is SVGIG (reference sequence). Trimming pared 4 bases from V and 5 bases from J, leaving 6 bases between. The CDR3 loop spans 12 amino acids. The full variable domain, completed using reference TRBV30 and TRBJ1-6, is SQTIHQWPATLVQPVGSPLSLECTVEGTSNPNLYWYRQAAGRGLQLLFYSVGIGQISSEVPQNLSASRPQDRQFILSSKKLLLSDSGFYLCAWNRDNSPLHFGNGTRLTVT.

The gene calls are TRBV9 and TRBJ2-5; D is perhaps TRBD2 (6 bases). CDR1 is SGDLS, CDR2 YYNGEE, per germline. V was clipped by 3 bases and J by 4 bases, with 13 bases between them. The CDR3 has 14 residues. In DNA, the CDR3 is TGTGCCAGCAGCGGCGCGGGGAGAACAGAGACCCAGTACTTC. Its protein is CASSGAGRTETQYF.

This clone turned up a few times. This chain joins TRBV11-2 and TRBJ2-1; 9 positions match TRBD1. The CDR3 is 16 residues long. The germline V gene encodes CDR1 SGHAT and CDR2 FQNNGV. The ends lost 5 bases at V and 6 bases at J; junction bases unmatched: 11. CDR3 residues: CASSLGTGRVGNEQFF. CDR3 nucleotides: TGTGCCAGCAGCCTAGGGACAGGGAGAGTGGGCAATGAGCAGTTCTTC.

This clone was counted only a few times. V is TRBV6-5 and J is TRBJ2-7, with 7 bases identical to TRBD1. CDR1 and CDR2 from the germline V gene are MNHEY and SVGAGI. The CDR3 length is 15 residues. Unmatched junction bases numbered 4, after V lost 0 bases and J lost 2 bases. DNA for the CDR3: TGTGCCAGCAGTTACTCGGCGCAGGGGGCCTACGAGCAGTACTTC. Amino acids: CASSYSAQGAYEQYF.

This clone came up a few times. The chain has TRBV7-3 and TRBJ2-1; D possibly corresponds to TRBD2 (6 bases). CDR1 and CDR2 (germline): SGHTA, FQGTGA. This CDR3 has 15 residues. V dropped 1 base and J dropped 4 bases, with 11 bases sitting between them. Here the CDR3 DNA reads TGTGCCAGCAGCTTAATGGCGGGGACTTACAATGAGCAGTTCTTC. Protein sequence: CASSLMAGTYNEQFF.

CDR3 in amino acids: CASSEIRVVTEAFF. The CDR3 DNA sequence: TGTGCCAGCAGTGAGATTCGTGTTGTCACTGAAGCTTTCTTT. The chain has TRBV2 and TRBJ1-1; D is unclear. The V end lost 3 bases, the J end lost 4 bases, and 12 bases lay between the germline ends. Per germline, CDR1 SNHLY and CDR2 FYNNEI. This CDR3 region has 14 residues.

The gene calls are TRBV19 and TRBJ1-5, with 7 bases aligning to TRBD1. J was trimmed by 3 bases and V by 6 bases; bases with no gene match: 11. CDR3 length: 16 residues. Germline V lookup: CDR1 LNHDA, CDR2 SQIVND (reference sequence). This CDR3 reads CASRTGGQVPNQPQHF. Here the CDR3 DNA reads TGTGCCAGTAGGACAGGAGGACAGGTTCCCAATCAGCCCCAGCATTTT.

This clone has only a few counts. V is TRBV5-1 and J is TRBJ2-5; the match to TRBD1 covers 8 bases. Looked up from germline, CDR1 is SGHRS and CDR2 is YFSETQ. The CDR3 covers 15 residues. Trimming removed 2 bases from V and 5 bases from J; junction bases left unmatched: 8. CDR3 DNA: TGCGCCAGCAGCTTAACCAGGGGGCTTATTGAGACCCAGTACTTC. It translates to CASSLTRGLIETQYF.

The chain links TRBV5-6 to TRBJ2-7; 8 bases are shared with TRBD1. From germline, CDR1 is SGHDT and CDR2 YYEEEE. The V segment lost 3 bases and the J segment 3 bases; nucleotides outside the gene matches: 11. There are 16 residues in the CDR3. The CDR3 nucleotides are TGTGCCAGCAGCTGGAGGGTAACGGACAGGGACTACGAGCAGTACTTC. It encodes CASSWRVTDRDYEQYF.

The chain links TRBV29-1 to TRBJ2-2; 9 bases agree with TRBD2. Per the germline V gene, CDR1 is SQVTM and CDR2 is ANQGSEA. Trimming removed 7 bases from V and 5 bases from J; junction bases left unmatched: 5. The CDR3 sequence is 13 residues long. CDR3 loop: CSASGVLTGELFF. In nucleotides, the CDR3 is TGCAGCGCTAGCGGGGTATTAACCGGGGAGCTGTTTTTT.